This paragraph covers one TCR beta chain sequence. Other nucleotide sequences in the sample specify the same CDR3. Per germline, CDR1 SEHNR and CDR2 FQNEAQ (reference sequence). V gave up 1 base and J gave up 1 base; unmatched junction bases: 9. The CDR3 contains 17 residues. The table came from immunoSEQ multiplex PCR; TCRdb's copy has only in-frame clones and leaves some out. Seen here are roughly 130,000 clones, approximately 89% observed once, and the top ten hold about 9%. This sample was taken from a study of control samples from healthy donors and cancer patients. The V call is TRBV7-9, the J call TRBJ2-7; 8 bases map to TRBD2. This receptor was obtained from a man aged 18-30 years in good health. Sequences were obtained from blood. CDR3 bases: TGTGCCAGCAGCTTAGGGAGCGGGGGAGAAAGGTCCTACGAGCAGTACTTC. It encodes CASSLGSGGERSYEQYF.